A single sample is the source of the 8 T cell receptor beta chains below, sequenced in a study of Ad26.COV2.S vaccination and SARS-CoV-2 variants. Assay: immunoSEQ multiplex PCR; the TCRdb copy retains only in-frame clones and omits some. This sample has over 200,000 clones; roughly 88% occur once, and the top ten carry approximately 12%. The treatment is: some 19 received Ad26.COV2.S at low or high dose, single or two shots; about 5 received placebo; per-sample allocation not given. Vaccine and placebo recipients were sampled on day 63 after the first injection. This specimen consisted of peripheral blood, obtained in a trial of Ad26.COV2.S vaccine versus placebo. The receptor source for this set is a person between 18 and 60 years old who received the Ad26.COV2.S COVID-19 vaccine or a placebo.

J is TRBJ2-3 and V is TRBV14; D not resolved. Germline V gene lookup returns CDR1 SGHDN and CDR2 FVKESK. Trimming removed 0 bases from V and 0 bases from J, with 13 bases in between. The CDR3 extends over 17 amino acids. The CDR3 protein is CASSQDWVEISTDTQYF. CDR3 in DNA: TGTGCCAGCAGCCAAGATTGGGTGGAAATTAGCACAGATACGCAGTATTTT.

The V and J genes are TRBV10-3 and TRBJ2-2; D ambiguous. Germline-derived CDR1 and CDR2 are ENHRY and SYGVKD. V was cut by 6 bases and J by 0 bases, with 5 bases left in between. CDR3 size: 13 residues. CDR3 sequence reads: CAIRGSNTGELFF. The CDR3 nucleotides are TGTGCCATCAGGGGCTCGAACACCGGGGAGCTGTTTTTT.

The chain links TRBV10-1 to TRBJ2-1; TRBD1 agrees at 9 bases. CDR1 is WNHNN and CDR2 is SYGVQD in the germline V gene (reference sequence). V lost 4 bases and J lost 4; bases outside the gene matches: 5. This CDR3 is 15 amino acids long. CDR3: CASSATGGPYNEQFF. The CDR3 coding sequence is TGCGCCAGCAGTGCGACAGGGGGGCCGTACAATGAGCAGTTCTTC.

This rearrangement joins TRBV6-2 or TRBV6-3 to TRBJ1-3, with 7 bases lining up with TRBD1. From germline, CDR1 is MNHEY and CDR2 SVGEGT. V dropped 4 bases and J dropped 0; count of bases not matched to a gene: 0. This CDR3 is built from 14 residues. The DNA of the CDR3 is TGTGCCAGCAGTTGGACAGGCTCTGGAAACACCATATATTTT. The encoded protein is CASSWTGSGNTIYF.

This chain joins TRBV18 and TRBJ1-1; 7 nucleotides line up with TRBD1. The length of the CDR3 is 15 residues. Trimming at V came to 2 bases and at J to 1 base, leaving 4 bases not matched to a gene. Per germline, CDR1 KGHSH and CDR2 LQKENI. This CDR3 reads CASSPKGAGNTEAFF. CDR3 nucleotide sequence: TGTGCCAGCTCACCAAAGGGGGCGGGGAACACTGAAGCTTTCTTT.

This chain links TRBV28 with TRBJ2-5, with TRBD2 matching over 9 bases. The J segment lost 4 bases and the V segment lost 5 bases, leaving 11 bases of the junction unmatched. The CDR3 runs 16 residues. Germline V CDR1 and CDR2: MDHEN, SYDVKM. In DNA form, the CDR3 reads TGTGCCAGCAGTCGTAGCGGGAGAAGGGTATTAGAGACCCAGTACTTC. It is translated as CASSRSGRRVLETQYF.

V usage is TRBV3-1 (or the pseudogene TRBV3-2) and J usage is TRBJ1-3; 11 bases are a match to TRBD1. CDR1 is LGHDT, CDR2 YNNKEL, per germline (reference sequence). CDR3 size: 19 residues. The junction had 10 bases not matched to a gene; V was cut back by 1 base and J by 2 bases. The DNA for the CDR3 is TGTGCCAGCAGCCAAGGACGGGGACAGGGGGGGGTTACTGGAAACACCATATATTTT. Its protein product is CASSQGRGQGGVTGNTIYF.

This rearrangement joins TRBV25-1 to TRBJ1-2, with D maybe TRBD1 (6 bases). Trimming shortened V by 1 base and J by 4 bases, and 10 bases separated the two germline ends. This CDR3 spans 14 amino acids. CDR1 is MGHDK, CDR2 SYGVNS, per germline. DNA for the CDR3: TGTGCCAGCAGTGAATCACAGGGAATCTATGGCTACACCTTC. Its protein product is CASSESQGIYGYTF.